This T cell receptor beta chain comes out of a study of blood T cells in healthy people across ages. This clonotype has a handful of counts. The antigen remains unidentified. Overall study findings and caveats: Diversity figures derived from one million T cells were judged to underestimate the true value. The long-lived group displayed more naive CD4+ cells, plus higher diversity, than the aged donors did.

The V end lost 6 bases, the J end lost 7 bases, and 10 bases lay between the germline ends. There are 12 residues in the CDR3. A second PCR of about 7 to 11 cycles used a sample-barcoded 5' primer and a J-beta primer mix. Each CDR3 protein is one row after TCRdb ran MiXCR on the 5' RACE reads. This sample has 500,000 to 550,000 distinct CDR3 sequences, with less than 25% found just once. These data were also filed under a second study, of T cells of mothers and their children. Turning to that study: Overlap measured in related mother-child pairs was slightly, non-significantly higher than in unrelated pairs.

The chain uses TRBV12-3 or TRBV12-4 and TRBJ1-5, with D perhaps TRBD1 (6 bases). The sequenced material came from blood. This TCR was recovered from a boy between 10 and 17 years old in good health. CDR3 residues: CASRSGEQPQHF. The CDR3 DNA is TGTGCCAGCAGGTCAGGGGAGCAGCCCCAGCATTTT.